What follows is one TCR beta chain and its context. Its antigen is as yet unknown. These data originate in a study of cytomegalovirus exposure and HLA in healthy donors. Regarding the study as a whole: There were some V segments, including TRBV6-2 and TRBV6-3, excluded as indistinguishable. In a later analysis, an Asian-associated ancestry cluster reportedly showed fewer N-insertions than the approximately 700-donor mean. Most TCR sequences were seen very rarely across donors, but some public TCRs occurred in many.

Primers for the PCR totalled 60 Vbeta and 13 Jbeta. In the original workflow: Per a later analysis, the number of unique TCR beta chains was roughly 80 million, of which some 10 million were shared. Measured with immunoSEQ multiplex PCR; TCRdb has only the in-frame clones, and not every one. V and J calls and clone size follow that table, whereas D and trimming were derived from the DNA. This table holds around 110,000 clones, around 64% found once. The CDR3 consists of 18 residues. The V segment lost 5 bases and the J segment 0 bases; nucleotides outside the gene matches: 13. Per the germline V gene, CDR1 is SGHTA and CDR2 is FQGNSA.

The sequenced sample was PBMCs. The source of this sequence is a man aged 25-40 years in good health and CMV-seropositive. J is TRBJ2-3 and V is TRBV7-2; 8 bases are a match to TRBD2. This chain's CDR3 is CASSHTSGPRPSTDTQYF. The CDR3 DNA reads as TGTGCCAGCAGCCATACTAGCGGACCAAGGCCTAGCACAGATACGCAGTATTTT.